Following are 26 T cell receptor beta chains from one sample sequenced in a study of T-cell reconstitution after alpha-beta-depleted transplantation in children. The authors prepared the TCRbeta library with unique molecular identifiers. TCRdb fed the PCR reads into MiXCR, producing one record per CDR3 protein. The sample comprises 5,500 to 8,000 distinct CDR3 sequences, 15% to 20% of which are singletons, and 14% to 15% rests with the top ten. The source was PBMCs, collected before TCRalphabeta/CD19-depleted stem cell transplant. Every receptor here comes from a boy aged 2-15 years with acute lymphoblastic leukemia, due to receive a stem cell transplant.

This clonotype was counted many times. The chain combines TRBV15 with TRBJ2-2; D is unresolved. This CDR3 region has 16 residues. Germline CDR1 reads LNHNV; CDR2 reads YYDKDF (reference sequence). Trimming left V 1 base short and J 1 base short, with 10 bases between. CDR3: CATSRVDSGNTGELFF. The CDR3 DNA sequence: TGTGCCACCAGCAGAGTCGACTCAGGGAACACCGGGGAGCTGTTTTTT. Together with reference TRBV15 and TRBJ2-2, the CDR3 gives the full variable domain: DAMVIQNPRYQVTQFGKPVTLSCSQTLNHNVMYWYQQKSSQAPKLLFHYYDKDFNNEADTPDNFQSRRPNTSFCFLDIRSPGLGDTAMYLCATSRVDSGNTGELFFGEGSRLTVL.

The chain couples TRBV19 to TRBJ2-1, with TRBD1 identical over 11 bases. This CDR3 has 16 amino acids. Trimming took 5 bases from V and 2 from J; bases not matched to a gene: 5. CDR1 is LNHDA and CDR2 is SQIVND in the germline V gene (reference sequence). The CDR3 DNA reads TGTGCCAGTAGTCCCTGGGGACAGGGGGCCTACAATGAGCAGTTCTTC. Translated, it gives CASSPWGQGAYNEQFF.

In its sample, this clonotype was seen many times. The V gene is TRBV6-2 or TRBV6-3, the J gene TRBJ2-6; D is unclear. V was clipped by 5 bases and J by 0 bases, with 14 bases between them. CDR1 is MNHEY, CDR2 SVGEGT, per germline. CDR3 size: 17 residues. CDR3 sequence (DNA): TGTGCCAGCAGTCGCAGGCCCCCTAGCTCTGGGGCCAACGTCCTGACTTTC. Amino acid sequence: CASSRRPPSSGANVLTF.

Judged by abundance, this clonotype is medium-sized. This rearrangement joins TRBV12-3 or TRBV12-4 to TRBJ1-1; D might be TRBD1 (6 bases). CDR3 length: 15 residues. The ends were cut back, 5 bases at V and 1 base at J, with 14 bases in the middle. CDR3 sequence: CASSPWTAKNTEAFF. In DNA form, the CDR3 reads TGTGCCAGCAGTCCATGGACAGCCAAGAACACTGAAGCTTTCTTT.

This clonotype has at least ten counts. The chain uses TRBV12-3 or TRBV12-4 and TRBJ2-1; tentative D call: TRBD2 (6 bases). The CDR3 covers 14 residues. Trimming shortened V by 10 bases and J by 2 bases, and 15 bases separated the two germline ends. CDR3 amino acids: CATLWGDPYNEQFF. The CDR3, as DNA: TGTGCCACCCTCTGGGGGGACCCCTACAATGAGCAGTTCTTC.

This clonotype was seen ten or more times. The rearrangement joins TRBV11-2 to TRBJ1-2; D may be TRBD1 (6 bases). V lost 5 bases and J 7 bases, leaving 26 bases between the germline ends. Per the germline V gene, CDR1 is SGHAT and CDR2 is FQNNGV. CDR3 size: 17 residues. The CDR3 sequence is CASSPGQTIFLFGGYTF. For the CDR3, the DNA is TGTGCCAGCAGCCCCGGACAGACGATTTTTCTTTTTGGTGGCTACACCTTC.

This clonotype is medium-sized (0.01 to 0.1%). The rearrangement joins TRBV5-1 to TRBJ2-3; 8 nucleotides match TRBD2. The ends lost 0 bases at V and 5 bases at J; junction bases unmatched: 5. The CDR3 is 15 amino acids. Germline CDR1 and CDR2: SGHRS and YFSETQ. The CDR3 loop is CASSLDRAGGDTQYF. CDR3 bases: TGCGCCAGCAGCTTGGACCGCGCGGGAGGAGATACGCAGTATTTT.

This clonotype is termed medium-sized (0.01 to 0.1%). This rearrangement joins TRBV9 to TRBJ2-1, with TRBD2 identical over 10 bases. The CDR3 length is 16 residues. CDR1 is SGDLS and CDR2 is YYNGEE in the germline V gene. With V trimmed by 4 bases and J by 4 bases, 8 bases remained unmatched. The CDR3 loop is CASSPRGSGGYNEQFF. DNA of the CDR3: TGTGCCAGCAGCCCCCGGGGTAGCGGGGGGTACAATGAGCAGTTCTTC.

This clonotype is medium-sized (0.01 to 0.1%). J is TRBJ2-7 and V is TRBV20-1; TRBD1 agrees at 10 bases. Germline-derived CDR1 and CDR2 are DFQATT and SNEGSKA (reference sequence). There are 12 residues in the CDR3. For the CDR3, the DNA is TGCAGGATTCCGGGACAGGGGAACGAGCAGTACTTC. This sequence encodes CRIPGQGNEQYF.

There are a few counts of this clonotype. The J gene is TRBJ1-5, the V gene TRBV10-3; D remains unclear. The CDR3 spans 14 residues. CDR1 and CDR2 (germline): ENHRY, SYGVKD. V was shortened by 0 bases and J by 11 bases, with 14 bases between the two germline ends. DNA for the CDR3: TGTGCCATCAGTGAGTCGACGCCCTTATTAGCCCAGCATTTT. Residues: CAISESTPLLAQHF.

This clonotype is termed medium-sized. The V and J genes are TRBV5-4 and TRBJ2-2; D not certain. Trimming stripped 4 bases from V and 5 bases from J, with 9 bases between. Germline CDR1 and CDR2: SGHNT and YYREEE (reference sequence). There are 13 residues in the CDR3. CDR3 nucleotides: TGTGCCAGCAGCCCTCGTGGAACCGGGGAGCTGTTTTTT. Protein sequence: CASSPRGTGELFF.

This clonotype is labeled as medium-sized. The V call is TRBV5-1, the J call TRBJ2-3; D may correspond to TRBD1 or TRBD2 (5 bases each). CDR3 length equals 15 residues. Trimming removed 0 bases at V and 6 bases at J, with 14 bases between. The germline gives CDR1 SGHRS, CDR2 YFSETQ. In DNA, the CDR3 is TGCGCCAGCAGCTTGGGGGGGACCGGTTCGGATACGCAGTATTTT. It specifies CASSLGGTGSDTQYF.

Within the sample, this clonotype is medium-sized (0.01 to 0.1%). The rearrangement uses TRBV18 and TRBJ2-2, with 10 bases fitting TRBD2. This CDR3 contains 16 residues. J gave up 0 bases and V 3 bases, and 1 base lay outside the gene matches. Germline V CDR1 and CDR2: KGHSH, LQKENI. CDR3 bases: TGTGCCAGCTCACCTCTAGCGGGGGCGAACACCGGGGAGCTGTTTTTT. It specifies CASSPLAGANTGELFF.

This clonotype was observed at least ten times. CDR3 amino acids: CASISSGVRILDEQFF. CDR3 in DNA: TGTGCCAGCATATCTAGCGGGGTGCGGATCCTCGATGAGCAGTTCTTC. This rearrangement joins TRBV6-2 or TRBV6-3 to TRBJ2-1; TRBD2 agrees at 9 bases. Germline values: CDR1 MNHEY, CDR2 SVGEGT. The CDR3 extends over 16 amino acids. Trimming removed 7 bases from V and 8 bases from J; junction bases left unmatched: 15.

This clonotype was detected ten times or more. The chain joins TRBV6-1 to TRBJ1-2; D is undetermined. Trimming stripped 7 bases from V and 8 bases from J, with 17 bases between. This CDR3 region has 13 residues. Germline V gene data show CDR1 as MNHNS and CDR2 as SASEGT. CDR3 in amino acids: CASTPGVLRGYTF. The CDR3 DNA reads as TGTGCCAGCACCCCCGGGGTACTTAGAGGCTACACCTTC.

This clonotype was seen ten or more times. The CDR3 sequence: CAISWSRSGGPETQYF. CDR3 bases: TGTGCCATCTCCTGGTCCAGAAGCGGGGGGCCGGAGACCCAGTACTTC. The rearrangement uses TRBV10-3 and TRBJ2-5; 9 nucleotides agree with TRBD2. Germline V CDR1 and CDR2: ENHRY, SYGVKD. The CDR3 runs 16 residues. V lost 8 bases, J lost 5 bases, and 15 bases stayed unmatched.

The chain recombines TRBV4-3 with TRBJ2-7, with TRBD1 matching over 10 bases. The CDR3 sequence is 16 residues long. Trimming at V came to 0 bases and at J to 6 bases, leaving 8 bases not matched to a gene. Germline V gives CDR1 LGHNA, CDR2 YSLEER. DNA of the CDR3: TGCGCCAGCAGCCAAGATCTCGGGACAGGGGACGGCGAGCAGTACTTC. It codes for CASSQDLGTGDGEQYF.

Comments on this clonotype: A much larger clonotype is one base distant, so this may be a read error. The J gene is TRBJ2-2, the V gene TRBV5-1; 9 nucleotides line up with TRBD1. The CDR3 is 14 amino acids. Germline-derived CDR1 and CDR2 are SGHRS and YFSETQ. The trim removed 4 bases at V and 5 bases at J, leaving 3 bases unmatched. CDR3 DNA sequence: TGCGCCAGCAGCCGGGACAGGGCGACCGGGGAGCTGTTTTTT. It translates to CASSRDRATGELFF.

This clonotype occurred many times. This chain connects TRBV3-1 to TRBJ2-7; the D gene is possibly TRBD2 (5 bases). Trimming removed 6 bases at V and 6 bases at J, with 18 bases between. The CDR3 runs to 14 residues. CDR1 and CDR2 from the germline V gene are LGHDT and YNNKEL (reference sequence). CDR3 sequence: CASSPNTGISEQYF. CDR3 bases: TGTGCCAGCAGTCCTAATACGGGGATCAGCGAGCAGTACTTC.

V gene TRBV18 combines with J gene TRBJ2-2, with D possibly TRBD1 on 5 matching bases. The CDR3 is 17 residues long. Per the germline V gene, CDR1 is KGHSH and CDR2 is LQKENI. Trimming shortened V by 3 bases and J by 1 base, and 15 bases separated the two germline ends. CDR3 loop: CASSPYSDGQNTGELFF. DNA of the CDR3: TGTGCCAGCTCACCGTACTCTGACGGACAGAACACCGGGGAGCTGTTTTTT.

This chain uses TRBV19 with TRBJ1-2; D not certain. V was cut by 9 bases and J by 6 bases, with 11 bases left in between. CDR1 is LNHDA and CDR2 is SQIVND in the germline V gene (reference sequence). The CDR3 length is 11 residues. CDR3 in amino acids: CASRGGDGYTF. The CDR3 bases are TGTGCCAGCCGAGGTGGGGATGGCTACACCTTC.

This clonotype qualifies as medium-sized (0.01 to 0.1%). The chain is built from TRBV10-3 and TRBJ1-1, with unresolved D. This CDR3 spans 12 amino acids. V shed 2 bases and J shed 11 bases, with 12 bases lying between them. Germline CDR1 and CDR2: ENHRY and SYGVKD. CDR3 protein: CAISERGLWAFF. The CDR3, as DNA: TGTGCCATCAGTGAGAGAGGGTTATGGGCTTTCTTT.

This clonotype has ten or more counts. The V call is TRBV20-1, the J call TRBJ1-2; 8 bases match TRBD1. The CDR3 sequence is 14 residues long. J was trimmed by 4 bases and V by 6 bases; bases with no gene match: 10. Germline CDR1 and CDR2: DFQATT and SNEGSKA (reference sequence). CDR3 residues: CSAPTGASSYGYTF. CDR3 in DNA: TGCAGTGCCCCGACAGGGGCAAGTTCCTATGGCTACACCTTC.

This clonotype occurred many times. The chain recombines TRBV6-2 or TRBV6-3 with TRBJ1-1, with no clear D. The CDR3 length is 14 residues. The germline CDR1 and CDR2 sequences are MNHEY and SVGEGT. Trimming stripped 2 bases from V and 0 bases from J, with 7 bases between. The DNA for the CDR3 is TGTGCCAGCAGTTACGGGCGCGTGAACACTGAAGCTTTCTTT. Protein: CASSYGRVNTEAFF.

Ten or more counts support this clonotype. J is TRBJ1-2 and V is TRBV6-2 or TRBV6-3; TRBD1 might be the D (5 bases). The CDR3 sequence is 17 residues long. Germline CDR1 reads MNHEY; CDR2 reads SVGEGT. With 4 bases removed from V and 3 bases from J, the gap between germline ends came to 21 bases. This CDR3 is CASSSRDGLWRYYGYTF. The CDR3 bases are TGTGCCAGCAGTTCCCGGGACGGACTCTGGAGGTACTATGGCTACACCTTC.

By share, this clonotype ranks as medium-sized. The V call is TRBV5-1, the J call TRBJ2-6, with D hard to call. CDR1 SGHRS and CDR2 YFSETQ come from the germline V gene. The CDR3 extends over 15 amino acids. The germline V and J ends were trimmed by 4 bases and 1 base, with 9 bases remaining between them. CDR3 bases: TGCGCCAGCAGCAGCAGCTGGTCTGGGGCCAACGTCCTGACTTTC. Translated, it gives CASSSSWSGANVLTF.